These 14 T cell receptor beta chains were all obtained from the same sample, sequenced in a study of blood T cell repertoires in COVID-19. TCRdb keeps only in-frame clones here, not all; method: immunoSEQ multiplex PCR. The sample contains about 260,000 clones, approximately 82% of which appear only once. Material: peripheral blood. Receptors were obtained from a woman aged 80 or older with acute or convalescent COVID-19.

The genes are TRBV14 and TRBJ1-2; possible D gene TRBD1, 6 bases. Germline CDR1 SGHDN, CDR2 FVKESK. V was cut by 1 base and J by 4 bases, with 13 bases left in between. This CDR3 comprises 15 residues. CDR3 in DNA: TGTGCCAGCAGCCAAGTGGGAGGGGGTCTCTATGGCTACACCTTC. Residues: CASSQVGGGLYGYTF.

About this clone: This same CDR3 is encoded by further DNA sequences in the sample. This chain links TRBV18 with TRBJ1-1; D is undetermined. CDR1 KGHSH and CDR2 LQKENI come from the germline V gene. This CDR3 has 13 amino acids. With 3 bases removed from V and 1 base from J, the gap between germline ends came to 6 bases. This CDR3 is CASSPPGNTEAFF. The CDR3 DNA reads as TGTGCCAGCTCACCCCCAGGGAACACTGAAGCTTTCTTT.

The CDR3 region is CASSVQGAQSSKGGYTF. The CDR3 DNA reads TGTGCCAGCAGCGTACAGGGGGCGCAATCTTCTAAAGGCGGCTACACCTTC. V gene TRBV7-2 combines with J gene TRBJ1-2; the match to TRBD1 covers 9 bases. CDR3 length: 17 amino acids. V was clipped by 5 bases and J by 8 bases; unmatched bases: 18. Germline V gene data show CDR1 as SGHTA and CDR2 as FQGNSA.

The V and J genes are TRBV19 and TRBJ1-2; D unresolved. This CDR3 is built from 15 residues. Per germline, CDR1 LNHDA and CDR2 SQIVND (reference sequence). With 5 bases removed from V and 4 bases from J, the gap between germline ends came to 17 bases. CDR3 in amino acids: CASSPAPGGSYGYTF. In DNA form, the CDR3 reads TGTGCCAGTAGTCCCGCACCGGGCGGGAGCTATGGCTACACCTTC.

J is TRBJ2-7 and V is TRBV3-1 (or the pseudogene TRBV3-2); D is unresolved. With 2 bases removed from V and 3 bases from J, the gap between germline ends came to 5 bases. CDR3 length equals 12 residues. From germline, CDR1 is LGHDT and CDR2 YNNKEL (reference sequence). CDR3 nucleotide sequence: TGTGCCAGCAGCCAATATTTCTACGAGCAGTACTTC. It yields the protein CASSQYFYEQYF.

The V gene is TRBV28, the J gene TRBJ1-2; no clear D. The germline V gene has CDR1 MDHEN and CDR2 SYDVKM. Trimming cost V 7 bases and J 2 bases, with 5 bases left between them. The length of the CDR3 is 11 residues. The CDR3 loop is CASNSNYGYTF. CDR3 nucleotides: TGTGCCAGCAACTCAAACTATGGCTACACCTTC.

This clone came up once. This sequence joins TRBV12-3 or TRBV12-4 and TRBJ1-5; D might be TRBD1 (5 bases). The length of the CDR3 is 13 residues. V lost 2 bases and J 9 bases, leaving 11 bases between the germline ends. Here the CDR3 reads CASSLPGRRPQHF. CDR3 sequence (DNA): TGTGCCAGCAGTTTACCAGGGCGCAGGCCCCAGCATTTT.

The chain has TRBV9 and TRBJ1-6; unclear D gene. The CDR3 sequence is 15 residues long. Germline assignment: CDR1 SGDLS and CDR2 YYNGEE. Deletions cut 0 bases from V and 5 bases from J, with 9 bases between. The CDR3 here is CASSVDLLHNSPLHF. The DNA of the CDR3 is TGTGCCAGCAGCGTAGATCTCCTTCATAATTCACCCCTCCACTTT.

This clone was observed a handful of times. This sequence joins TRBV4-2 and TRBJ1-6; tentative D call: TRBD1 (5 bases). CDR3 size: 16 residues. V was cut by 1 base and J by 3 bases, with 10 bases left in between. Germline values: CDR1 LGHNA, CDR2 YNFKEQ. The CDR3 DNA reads TGTGCCAGCAGCCAAGCCAAAGACAGCTATAATTCACCCCTCCACTTT. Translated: CASSQAKDSYNSPLHF.

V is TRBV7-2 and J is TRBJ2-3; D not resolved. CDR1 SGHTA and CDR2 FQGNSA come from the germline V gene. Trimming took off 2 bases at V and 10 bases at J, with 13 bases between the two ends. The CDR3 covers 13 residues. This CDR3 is CASSLLTAHSQYF. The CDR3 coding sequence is TGTGCCAGCAGCTTATTGACTGCTCATTCGCAGTATTTT.

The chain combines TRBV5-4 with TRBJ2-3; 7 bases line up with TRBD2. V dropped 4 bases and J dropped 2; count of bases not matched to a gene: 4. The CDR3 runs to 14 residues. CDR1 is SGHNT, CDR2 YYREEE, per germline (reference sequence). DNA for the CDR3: TGTGCCAGCAGCGAACTAGCGTACACAGATACGCAGTATTTT. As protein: CASSELAYTDTQYF.

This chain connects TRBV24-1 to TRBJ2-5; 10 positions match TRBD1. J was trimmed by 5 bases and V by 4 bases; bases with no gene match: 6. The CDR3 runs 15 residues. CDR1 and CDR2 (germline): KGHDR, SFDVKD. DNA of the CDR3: TGTGCCACCAGTGAGTCGGGACAGGGGAGGGAGACCCAGTACTTC. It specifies CATSESGQGRETQYF.

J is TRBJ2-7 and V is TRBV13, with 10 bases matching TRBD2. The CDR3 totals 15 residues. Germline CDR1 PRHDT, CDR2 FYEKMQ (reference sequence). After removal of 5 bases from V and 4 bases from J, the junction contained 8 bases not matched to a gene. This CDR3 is CASSPRTSGVYEQYF. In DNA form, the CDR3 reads TGTGCCAGCAGCCCCCGAACTAGCGGGGTTTACGAGCAGTACTTC. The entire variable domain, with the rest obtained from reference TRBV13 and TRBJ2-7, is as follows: AAGVIQSPRHLIKEKRETATLKCYPIPRHDTVYWYQQGPGQDPQFLISFYEKMQSDKGSIPDRFSAQQFSDYHSELNMSSLELGDSALYFCASSPRTSGVYEQYFGPGTRLTVT.

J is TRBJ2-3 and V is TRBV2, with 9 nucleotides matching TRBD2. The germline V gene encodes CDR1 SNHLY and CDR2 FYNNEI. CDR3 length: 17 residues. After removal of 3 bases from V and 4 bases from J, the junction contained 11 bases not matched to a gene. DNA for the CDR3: TGTGCCAGCAGTGATCCCCAGACTAGCGGAGCCCCAGATACGCAGTATTTT. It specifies CASSDPQTSGAPDTQYF. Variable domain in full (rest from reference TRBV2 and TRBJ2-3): EPEVTQTPSHQVTQMGQEVILRCVPISNHLYFYWYRQILGQKVEFLVSFYNNEISEKSEIFDDQFSVERPDGSNFTLKIRSTKLEDSAMYFCASSDPQTSGAPDTQYFGPGTRLTVL.